The clone carrying this TCR beta chain has just a few counts. The CDR3 sequence is 18 residues long. Total RNA, at least 6 micrograms per sample, was extracted from PBMCs. This sample was included in a study of blood T cells in healthy people across ages. For the second PCR, which ran for about 7 to 11 cycles, a sample-barcoded 5' primer and a J-beta primer mix were used. TCRdb re-called the 5' RACE reads with MiXCR, one entry per CDR3 protein. The sample includes nearly 800,000 distinct CDR3 sequences, 56% seen only once; the top ten take about 26%. The sequence derives from a man aged 40-55 years in good health. The sequenced sample was blood. J is TRBJ2-3 and V is TRBV21-1; TRBD1 was called by the table and not checked on the DNA. TRBV21-1 is shown as a pseudogene. CDR3 nucleotides: TGTGCCAGCAGCAAGGCAATCGACGCAGGGCTCCCCACAGATACGCAGTATTTT. The encoded protein is CASSKAIDAGLPTDTQYF.